The 18 T cell receptor beta chains presented below share a single source sample, sequenced in a study of OX40 agonist ivuxolimab in advanced cancers. TCRdb's copy holds only in-frame clones and misses some; the assay was immunoSEQ multiplex PCR. The repertoire consists of about 79,000 clones, with about 88% occurring once and the leading ten covering approximately 0.99%. The sequences come from CD4+ or CD8+ T cells sorted from blood, collected in a trial of the OX40 agonist ivuxolimab. All receptors derive from an adult with an advanced solid tumor such as melanoma, head and neck, liver or kidney cancer.

The V call is TRBV6-1, the J call TRBJ1-6; D might be TRBD1 (5 bases). This CDR3 has 14 residues. V was clipped by 9 bases and J by 6 bases, with 15 bases between them. Germline V gene data show CDR1 as MNHNS and CDR2 as SASEGT. The CDR3 reads CASSRDGGNSPLHF. The CDR3 DNA reads TGTGCCAGTAGCCGGGACGGAGGTAATTCACCCCTCCACTTT.

The CDR3: CASSPSNTGELFF. CDR3 DNA: TGTGCCAGCTCACCCTCTAACACCGGGGAGCTGTTTTTT. The rearrangement links TRBV18 to TRBJ2-2; no clear D. This CDR3 is built from 13 residues. Trimming cost V 3 bases and J 2 bases, with 4 bases left between them. The germline CDR1 and CDR2 sequences are KGHSH and LQKENI.

The rearrangement joins TRBV21-1 to TRBJ2-7. TRBV21-1 is termed a pseudogene. The CDR3 is made up of 15 amino acids. CDR3 DNA sequence: TGTGCCAGCAGCAAAGCCGGGAGGGACAGGTCCGAGCAGTACTTC. It specifies CASSKAGRDRSEQYF.

This clone has just one count. The rearrangement links TRBV5-3 to TRBJ2-7; D perhaps matches TRBD2 (7 bases). TRBV5-3 belongs to the ORF category, with a function that is uncertain. V was clipped by 8 bases and J by 2 bases, with 17 bases between them. This CDR3 has 14 residues. Here the CDR3 DNA reads TGTGCCAGCAGCCAGATGGGGGGGCCCTACGAGCAGTACTTC. This encodes CASSQMGGPYEQYF.

The V call is TRBV2, the J call TRBJ1-2; D is uncertain. Germline CDR1 SNHLY, CDR2 FYNNEI. V was trimmed by 2 bases and J by 8 bases, leaving 12 bases between them. The length of the CDR3 is 13 residues. As DNA, the CDR3 is TGTGCCAGCAGTGAATATAATGTGAGGGGCTACACCTTC. This codes for CASSEYNVRGYTF.

This chain joins TRBV28 and TRBJ1-3; the D gene is possibly TRBD1 (5 bases). CDR1 is MDHEN and CDR2 is SYDVKM in the germline V gene. The V gene lost 7 bases and the J gene lost 2 bases, with 12 bases spanning the gap. The CDR3 spans 14 residues. CDR3 loop: CASTPGGAGNTIYF. CDR3 nucleotide sequence: TGTGCCAGCACCCCCGGGGGGGCTGGAAACACCATATATTTT. The whole variable domain, filled in from reference TRBV28 and TRBJ1-3, reads DVKVTQSSRYLVKRTGEKVFLECVQDMDHENMFWYRQDPGLGLRLIYFSYDVKMKEKGDIPEGYSVSREKKERFSLILESASTNQTSMYLCASTPGGAGNTIYFGEGSWLTVV.

This sequence joins TRBV11-1 and TRBJ1-4; 9 positions agree with TRBD1. The CDR3 totals 15 residues. CDR1 is SGHAT and CDR2 is FQDESV in the germline V gene (reference sequence). Trimming took 4 bases from V and 7 from J; bases not matched to a gene: 7. CDR3 sequence: CASSSGQGLGEKLFF. Written as DNA, the CDR3 is TGTGCCAGCAGCTCCGGACAGGGGCTTGGTGAAAAACTGTTTTTT.

The chain carries TRBV6-5 and TRBJ1-6; TRBD1 aligns across 7 bases. With V trimmed by 2 bases and J by 7 bases, 8 bases remained unmatched. Germline V gene sequence: CDR1 MNHEY, CDR2 SVGAGI. The CDR3 length is 16 residues. For the CDR3, the DNA is TGTGCCAGCAGTTACGAAATGAGACAGGGAAATTCACCCCTCCACTTT. Translated: CASSYEMRQGNSPLHF.

This rearrangement joins TRBV12-1 to TRBJ2-7; whether TRBD1, the table's D call, matches the DNA was not checked. TRBV12-1 corresponds to a pseudogene. The CDR3 is 13 residues long. The chain's CDR3 is CASSLTARYEQYF. CDR3 in DNA: TGTGCCAGCAGCTTAACAGCACGCTACGAGCAGTACTTC.

This clone has just one count. The CDR3 region is CASRKSSTGANYGYTF. The CDR3 DNA is TGCGCCAGCCGAAAATCCTCGACAGGGGCCAACTATGGCTACACCTTC. V gene TRBV10-2 combines with J gene TRBJ1-2; TRBD1 matches 8 bases. This CDR3 region has 16 residues. Germline CDR1 is WSHSY and CDR2 is SAAADI. V shed 8 bases, J shed 2 bases, and the junction held 13 bases outside the gene matches.

The genes are TRBV7-3 and TRBJ2-3; D tentatively reads TRBD1 or TRBD2 (5 bases each). The CDR3 sequence is 14 residues long. The germline CDR1 and CDR2 sequences are SGHTA and FQGTGA. Trimming removed 6 bases from V and 5 bases from J, with 15 bases in between. The CDR3 is CASSSGQLGDTQYF. CDR3 DNA sequence: TGTGCCAGCAGTTCGGGGCAGCTAGGAGATACGCAGTATTTT.

The V call is TRBV6-5, the J call TRBJ1-1; D may be TRBD1 (5 bases). The V and J ends lost 6 bases and 0 bases respectively, with 17 bases between them. The CDR3 extends over 16 amino acids. Looked up from germline, CDR1 is MNHEY and CDR2 is SVGAGI. CDR3 amino acids: CASSYRDPIVNTEAFF. The CDR3 DNA reads TGTGCCAGCAGCTACCGGGACCCTATTGTGAACACTGAAGCTTTCTTT.

This rearrangement joins TRBV19 to TRBJ1-5; 11 bases are shared with TRBD1. This CDR3 is 15 amino acids long. After removal of 10 bases from V and 7 bases from J, the junction contained 12 bases not matched to a gene. The germline V gene encodes CDR1 LNHDA and CDR2 SQIVND (reference sequence). The CDR3 spells CAIQYRDRGRQPQHF. CDR3 DNA: TGTGCCATACAATACCGGGACAGGGGGAGACAGCCCCAGCATTTT.

The genes are TRBV29-1 and TRBJ1-2; no reliable D call. V was cut by 4 bases and J by 4 bases, with 13 bases left in between. Looked up from germline, CDR1 is SQVTM and CDR2 is ANQGSEA. This CDR3 region has 13 residues. The CDR3 region is CSVGEGSSYGYTF. The CDR3 DNA reads TGCAGCGTTGGAGAAGGGTCAAGCTATGGCTACACCTTC.

The chain has TRBV30 and TRBJ1-6; D is uncertain. Per germline, CDR1 GTSNPN and CDR2 SVGIG (reference sequence). The germline V and J ends were trimmed by 5 bases and 5 bases, with 7 bases remaining between them. The CDR3 contains 12 residues. CDR3 nucleotides: TGTGCCTGGGGCACAAATAATTCACCCCTCCACTTT. This sequence encodes CAWGTNNSPLHF.

V usage is TRBV7-9 and J usage is TRBJ2-2; 8 nucleotides match TRBD1. The V segment lost 5 bases and the J segment 6 bases; nucleotides outside the gene matches: 8. CDR1 is SEHNR and CDR2 is FQNEAQ in the germline V gene (reference sequence). This CDR3 comprises 15 residues. The DNA of the CDR3 is TGTGCCAGCAGCCGGCGGGACAGGCAGGCCGGGGAGCTGTTTTTT. Its protein product is CASSRRDRQAGELFF.

The CDR3: CASSRSPTDTQYF. CDR3 coding DNA: TGTGCCAGCAGCCGCTCCCCCACAGATACGCAGTATTTT. The V gene is TRBV5-4, the J gene TRBJ2-3; no definite D call. V dropped 4 bases and J dropped 2 bases, with 8 bases sitting between them. Germline V gives CDR1 SGHNT, CDR2 YYREEE (reference sequence). This CDR3 has 13 amino acids.

This clone was observed a handful of times. The chain has TRBV15 and TRBJ2-1; D call uncertain. The CDR3 runs to 12 residues. Trimming took off 8 bases at V and 0 bases at J, with 5 bases between the two ends. Germline V gives CDR1 LNHNV, CDR2 YYDKDF (reference sequence). CDR3 residues: CATGASYNEQFF. CDR3 DNA sequence: TGTGCCACCGGCGCCTCCTACAATGAGCAGTTCTTC.